The clone carrying this TCR beta chain has more than one count but fewer than ten. This entry belongs to a study of blood T cell repertoires in COVID-19. The overall study: Donors in the United States, Italy and Spain gave samples during acute or convalescent COVID-19.

Assay used: immunoSEQ multiplex PCR; TCRdb lists only in-frame clones, some missing. Among 94,000 or so clones listed, 70% to 85% were seen once. Germline V gene lookup returns CDR1 SGHKS and CDR2 YYEKEE (reference sequence). V was cut by 2 bases and J by 3 bases, with 12 bases left in between. This CDR3 comprises 14 residues. The sequence derives from a man between 60 and 75 years old with acute or convalescent COVID-19. This chain uses TRBV5-5 with TRBJ2-7; D not certain. Sequencing was carried out using peripheral blood. CDR3 DNA: TGTGCCAGCAGCTTAGTGGATCCTAGCTACGAGCAGTACGTC. Its translation is CASSLVDPSYEQYV.